This T cell receptor beta chain was retrieved from a study of T cells in Graves' hyperthyroidism and ophthalmopathy. Lactation, pregnancy, other autoimmune disease or uncontrolled infection excluded patients. Trimming left V 3 bases short and J 0 bases short, with 11 bases between. The CDR3 is 15 residues long. In germline, CDR1 is LNHDA, CDR2 SQIVND (reference sequence). What was amplified from RNA transcripts were TCR beta CDR3 regions. HTBI primers were the set used in a first-round RT-PCR of the TCR CDR3. TCRdb analysed the multiplex PCR reads with MiXCR anew, one entry per CDR3 protein. The sample includes approximately 640,000 distinct CDR3 sequences, about 45% of them seen just once.

The specimen was peripheral blood or thyroid tissue (not recorded which). The V gene is TRBV19, the J gene TRBJ1-1, with a weak D call TRBD1 (5 bases). The sequence derives from an adult man with Graves' disease, either hyperthyroidism or ophthalmopathy (not recorded which). The CDR3 loop is CASSIREGMNTEAFF. CDR3 in DNA: TGTGCCAGTAGTATCAGGGAGGGTATGAACACTGAAGCTTTCTTT.